One sample yielded the 2 T cell receptor beta chains listed below, sequenced in a study of blood T cells in healthy people across ages. PCR was performed a second time for about 7 to 11 cycles using a sample-barcoded 5' primer and a J-beta primer mix. One entry per CDR3 protein, called by TCRdb with MiXCR from the 5' RACE reads. The sample contains some 1.5 million distinct CDR3 sequences, roughly 30% of which appear only once. Sequenced: blood. The receptors stem from a woman aged 30 to 39 in good health.

With respect to this clonotype: The junction does not match germline at one end; this may be a read error. The chain combines TRBV27 with TRBJ2-7; D not certain. Germline V gene lookup returns CDR1 MNHEY and CDR2 SMNVEV (reference sequence). This CDR3 spans 12 amino acids. In DNA, the CDR3 is TGTGCCGGCAGTTCCCAAACCTACGAGCAGTACTTC. It codes for CAGSSQTYEQYF.

This clonotype appeared a few times. A single base separates this from a much larger clone, so it may be a read error. The chain links TRBV10-3 to TRBJ2-1; no clear D gene. This CDR3 contains 13 residues. CDR1 and CDR2 (germline): ENHRY, SYGVKD. The V and J ends lost 0 bases and 13 bases respectively, with 13 bases between them. In DNA form, the CDR3 reads TGTGCCATCAGTGAGTCGGGCTATGCGACCCAGTTCTTC. It specifies CAISESGYATQFF.